The TCR beta chain described here comes from a study of regulatory and conventional T cells in RAG deficiency. Assay: immunoSEQ multiplex PCR; the TCRdb copy retains only in-frame clones and omits some. The data show approximately 35,000 clones, with 76% seen just once and 3% to 4% held by the top ten. This clone was counted a few times. Its antigen is undetermined. The study's findings and limits: Treg unique TCR beta sequences were about 92-fold fewer in Omenn syndrome and CID/AS patients than controls.

The sorted conventional CD4+ T cells were CD25-low and CD127-high, with genomic DNA sequenced. CDR1 is MNHEY, CDR2 SMNVEV, per germline (reference sequence). The CDR3 is made up of 15 amino acids. Trimming removed 4 bases at V and 3 bases at J, with 16 bases between. These records were also assigned to another study, of regulatory T cells. This second report adds: The PCR used 52 TRBV and 13 TRBJ primers.

This rearrangement joins TRBV27 to TRBJ2-7; D is perhaps TRBD2 (5 bases). This receptor was identified in a human donor in good health. Sequenced material: CD4+ effector T cells sorted from blood. DNA of the CDR3: TGTGCCAGCAGTTCGATCCGGGAAGCCAACTACGAGCAGTACTTC. Protein sequence: CASSSIREANYEQYF.